This TCR beta chain was retrieved from a study of T cell responses to AZD1222 COVID-19 vaccine. Findings and caveats of the study: Vaccination with two AZD1222 doses was followed by a rise in Spike-specific TCR breadth and depth.

A note on this clone: Its target is not known.

TCRdb keeps only in-frame clones here, not all; method: immunoSEQ multiplex PCR. This sample carries some 150,000 clones, around 93% of them seen once, and the ten largest clones take approximately 2%. The TCR comes from an adult in good health. The sample in question was peripheral blood, obtained on day 0 of AZD1222 vaccination.

The CDR3: CASKGSRDTGELFF. CDR3 sequence (DNA): TGTGCCAGTAAGGGGTCCAGGGACACCGGGGAGCTGTTTTTT. The chain recombines TRBV19 with TRBJ2-2; possible D gene TRBD1, 5 bases. Between the trimmed V and J ends, which lost 7 bases and 3 bases, there was a span of 12 bases. CDR3 length equals 14 residues. Germline loops: CDR1 LNHDA, CDR2 SQIVND (reference sequence).